This T cell receptor beta chain was captured by sequencing in a study of T-cell reconstitution after alpha-beta-depleted transplantation in children. Preparation of the TCRbeta library used unique molecular identifiers. One entry per CDR3 protein results from TCRdb running MiXCR on the PCR reads. The sample records hundreds of thousands of distinct CDR3 sequences, about an eighth being singletons. A remark on this clonotype: The target antigen is unknown.

Germline values: CDR1 SQVTM, CDR2 ANQGSEA. V dropped 3 bases and J dropped 5 bases, with 10 bases sitting between them. The CDR3 is 12 residues long. Whole-study findings and limits: The study traced high day-60 TCRbeta diversity in some patients to surviving recipient T cells and thymic progenitors.

This rearrangement joins TRBV29-1 to TRBJ1-2, with D unclear. Sequences were derived from PBMCs, mostly from graft donor cells, sampled 360 days after TCRalphabeta/CD19-depleted stem cell transplant. This clonotype originated in a male patient younger than 18 who had a stem cell transplant for acute myeloid leukemia, so the T cells may come from the graft donor. In nucleotides, the CDR3 is TGCAGCGTTGAGGGCAGGTTTTATGGCTACACCTTC. Its translation: CSVEGRFYGYTF.